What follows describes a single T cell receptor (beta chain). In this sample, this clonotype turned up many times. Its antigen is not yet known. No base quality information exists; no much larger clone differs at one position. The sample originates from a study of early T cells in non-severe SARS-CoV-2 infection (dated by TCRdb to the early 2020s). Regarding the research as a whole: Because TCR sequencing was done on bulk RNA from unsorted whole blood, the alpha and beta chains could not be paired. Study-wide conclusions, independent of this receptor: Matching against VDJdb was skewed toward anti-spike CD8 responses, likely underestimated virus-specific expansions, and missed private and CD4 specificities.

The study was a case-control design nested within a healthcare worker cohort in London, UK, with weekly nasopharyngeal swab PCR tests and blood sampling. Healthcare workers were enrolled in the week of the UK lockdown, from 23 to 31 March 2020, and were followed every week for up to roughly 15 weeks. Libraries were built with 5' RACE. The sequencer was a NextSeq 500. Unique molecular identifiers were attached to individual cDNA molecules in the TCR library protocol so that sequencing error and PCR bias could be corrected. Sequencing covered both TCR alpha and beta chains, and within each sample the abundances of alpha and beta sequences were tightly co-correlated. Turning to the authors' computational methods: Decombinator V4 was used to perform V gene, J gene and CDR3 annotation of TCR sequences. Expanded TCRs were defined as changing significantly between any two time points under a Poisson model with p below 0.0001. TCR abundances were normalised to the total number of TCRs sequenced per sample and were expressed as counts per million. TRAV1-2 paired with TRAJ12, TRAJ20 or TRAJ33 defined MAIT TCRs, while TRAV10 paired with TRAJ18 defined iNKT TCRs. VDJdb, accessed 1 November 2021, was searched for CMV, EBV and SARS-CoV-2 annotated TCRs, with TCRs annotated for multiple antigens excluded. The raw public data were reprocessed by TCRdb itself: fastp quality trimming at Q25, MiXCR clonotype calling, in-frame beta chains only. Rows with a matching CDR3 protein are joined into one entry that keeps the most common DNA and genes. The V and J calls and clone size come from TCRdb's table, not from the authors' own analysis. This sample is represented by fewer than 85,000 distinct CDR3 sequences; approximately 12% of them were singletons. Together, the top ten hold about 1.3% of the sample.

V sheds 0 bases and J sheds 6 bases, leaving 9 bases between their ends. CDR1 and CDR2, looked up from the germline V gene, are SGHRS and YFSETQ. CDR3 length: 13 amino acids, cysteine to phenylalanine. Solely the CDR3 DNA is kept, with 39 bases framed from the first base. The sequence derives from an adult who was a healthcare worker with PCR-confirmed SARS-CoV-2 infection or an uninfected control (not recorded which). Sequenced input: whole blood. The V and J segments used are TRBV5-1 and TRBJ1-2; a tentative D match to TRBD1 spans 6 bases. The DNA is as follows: TGCGCCAGCAGCTTGGACCGGGGGCATGGCTACACCTTC. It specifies CASSLDRGHGYTF.